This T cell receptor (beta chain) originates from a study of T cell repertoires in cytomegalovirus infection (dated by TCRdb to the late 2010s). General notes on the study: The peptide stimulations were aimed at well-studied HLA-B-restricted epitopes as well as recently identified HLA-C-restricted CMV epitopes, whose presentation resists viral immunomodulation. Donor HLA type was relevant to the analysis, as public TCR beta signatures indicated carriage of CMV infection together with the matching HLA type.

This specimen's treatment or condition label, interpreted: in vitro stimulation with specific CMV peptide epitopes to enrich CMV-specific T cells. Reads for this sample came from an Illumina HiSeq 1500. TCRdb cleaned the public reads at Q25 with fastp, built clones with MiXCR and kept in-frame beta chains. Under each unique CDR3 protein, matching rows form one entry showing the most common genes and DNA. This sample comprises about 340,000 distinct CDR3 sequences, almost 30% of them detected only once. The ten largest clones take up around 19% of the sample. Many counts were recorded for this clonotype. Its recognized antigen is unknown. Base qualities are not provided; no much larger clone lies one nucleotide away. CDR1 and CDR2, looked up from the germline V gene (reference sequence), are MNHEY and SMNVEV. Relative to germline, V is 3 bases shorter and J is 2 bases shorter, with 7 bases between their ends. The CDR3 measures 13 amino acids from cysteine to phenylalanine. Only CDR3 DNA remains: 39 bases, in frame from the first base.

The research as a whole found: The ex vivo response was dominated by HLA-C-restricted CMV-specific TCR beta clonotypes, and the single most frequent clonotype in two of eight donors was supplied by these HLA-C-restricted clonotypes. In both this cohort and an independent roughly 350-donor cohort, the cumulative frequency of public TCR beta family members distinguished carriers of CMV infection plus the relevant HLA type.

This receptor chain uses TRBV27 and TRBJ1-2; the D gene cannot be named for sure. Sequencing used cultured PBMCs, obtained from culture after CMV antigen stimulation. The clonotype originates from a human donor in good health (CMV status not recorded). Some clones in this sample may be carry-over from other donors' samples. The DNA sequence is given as TGTGCCAGCAGTTTCCCGGGAAACTATGGCTACACCTTC. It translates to CASSFPGNYGYTF.